This TCR beta chain derives from a study of T-cell reconstitution after alpha-beta-depleted transplantation in children. Per the germline V gene, CDR1 is ENHRY and CDR2 is SYGVKD. This CDR3 region has 15 residues. J lost 3 bases, V lost 6 bases, and 7 bases had no gene match. Library preparation (for TCRbeta) was performed with unique molecular identifiers. One entry per CDR3 protein, called by TCRdb with MiXCR from the PCR reads. The data contain a few hundred thousand distinct CDR3 sequences, 27% of them singletons. Study results and limitations: Newly produced T cells mostly provided counts and TCRbeta diversity after one year, as hyperexpanded clones declined. In some patients, recipient T cells and intrathymic progenitors surviving conditioning explained high day-60 diversity. Alpha-beta T cells about two months after transplant reportedly derived from several hundred expanded graft clones.

A word on this clonotype: Antigen specificity is unknown.

The sequence derives from a boy under two years old with Wiskott-Aldrich syndrome, due to receive a stem cell transplant. The chain employs TRBV10-3 and TRBJ2-2; 7 nucleotides align to TRBD1. The material sequenced was PBMCs, taken before TCRalphabeta/CD19-depleted stem cell transplant. The CDR3 nucleotides are TGTGCCATCAGCGAAAACAGGGGCGACACCGGGGAGCTGTTTTTT. As protein: CAISENRGDTGELFF.